A single sample gave rise to the 4 T cell receptor beta chains below, sequenced in a study of blood T cell repertoires in COVID-19. Produced via immunoSEQ multiplex PCR; TCRdb's table is partial and in-frame only. Altogether tens of thousands of clones are present, 85% to 95% being singletons, with the ten largest covering about 3%. The material sequenced was peripheral blood. All receptors come from a man aged 50 to 60 with acute or convalescent COVID-19.

This chain uses TRBV12-3 or TRBV12-4 with TRBJ2-7, with a possible D match to TRBD2 (6 bases). The CDR3 is 13 amino acids. V was trimmed by 7 bases and J by 5 bases, leaving 15 bases between them. CDR3 protein: CASINSGGNEQYF. The DNA of the CDR3 is TGTGCCAGCATTAACTCCGGGGGAAACGAGCAGTACTTC.

The J gene is TRBJ2-2, the V gene TRBV12-3 or TRBV12-4; D is perhaps TRBD1 (5 bases). This CDR3 has 13 residues. V lost 10 bases, J lost 7 bases, and 16 bases lay in between. The CDR3 nucleotides read TGTGCCACGTCACCCCTAGGGGACGGGGAGCTGTTTTTT. As protein: CATSPLGDGELFF.

The chain uses TRBV6-5 and TRBJ2-3; D gene uncertain. Trimming left V 6 bases short and J 4 bases short, with 8 bases between. The germline V gene encodes CDR1 MNHEY and CDR2 SVGAGI. This CDR3 comprises 12 residues. CDR3 in DNA: TGTGCCAGCAGCCTGGGCCCAGATACGCAGTATTTT. Translated: CASSLGPDTQYF.

The chain employs TRBV19 and TRBJ2-5; 14 bases fit TRBD2. With 7 bases clipped from V and 1 base from J, the junction kept 8 bases outside the gene matches. Germline V lookup: CDR1 LNHDA, CDR2 SQIVND (reference sequence). The CDR3 totals 17 residues. The CDR3 region is CASKNMGLAGAQETQYF. The CDR3 bases are TGTGCCAGTAAGAATATGGGACTAGCGGGGGCCCAAGAGACCCAGTACTTC.